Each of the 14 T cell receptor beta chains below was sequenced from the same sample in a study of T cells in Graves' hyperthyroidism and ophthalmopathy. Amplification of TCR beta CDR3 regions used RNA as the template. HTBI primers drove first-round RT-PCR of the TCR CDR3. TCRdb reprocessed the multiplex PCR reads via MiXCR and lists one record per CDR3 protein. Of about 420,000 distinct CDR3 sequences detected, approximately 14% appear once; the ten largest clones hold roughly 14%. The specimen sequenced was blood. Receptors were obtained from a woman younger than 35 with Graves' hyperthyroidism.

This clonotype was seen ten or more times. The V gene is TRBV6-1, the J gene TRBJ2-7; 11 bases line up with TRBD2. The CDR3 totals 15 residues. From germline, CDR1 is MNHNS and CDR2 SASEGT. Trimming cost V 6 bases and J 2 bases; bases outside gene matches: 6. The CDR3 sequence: CASSTSGRPPYEQYF. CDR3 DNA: TGTGCCAGCAGCACTAGCGGGAGACCACCCTACGAGCAGTACTTC.

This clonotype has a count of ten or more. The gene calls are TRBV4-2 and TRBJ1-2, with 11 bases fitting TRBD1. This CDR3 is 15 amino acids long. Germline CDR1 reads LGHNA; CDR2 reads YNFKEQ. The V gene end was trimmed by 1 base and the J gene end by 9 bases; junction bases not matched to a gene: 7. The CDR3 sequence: CASSQGGTGGLRYTF. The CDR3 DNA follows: TGTGCCAGCAGCCAAGGCGGGACAGGGGGACTTCGCTACACCTTC.

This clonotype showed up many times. CDR3 DNA sequence: TGCAGTGCCATAACGAGGGGAGGTCGGGGCAATCAGCCCCAGCATTTT. Its protein product is CSAITRGGRGNQPQHF. This chain connects TRBV20-1 to TRBJ1-5; a possible D gene is TRBD1 (5 bases). The CDR3 is made up of 16 amino acids. Germline lookup yields CDR1 DFQATT and CDR2 SNEGSKA (reference sequence). V was cut by 6 bases and J by 2 bases, with 20 bases left in between.

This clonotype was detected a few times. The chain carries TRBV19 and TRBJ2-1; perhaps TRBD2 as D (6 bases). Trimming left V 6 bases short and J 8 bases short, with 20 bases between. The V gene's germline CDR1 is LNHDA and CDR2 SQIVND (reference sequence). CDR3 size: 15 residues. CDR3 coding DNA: TGTGCCAGTAGCGGTACGTCGACTAGTCGCCATGAGCAGTTCTTC. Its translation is CASSGTSTSRHEQFF.

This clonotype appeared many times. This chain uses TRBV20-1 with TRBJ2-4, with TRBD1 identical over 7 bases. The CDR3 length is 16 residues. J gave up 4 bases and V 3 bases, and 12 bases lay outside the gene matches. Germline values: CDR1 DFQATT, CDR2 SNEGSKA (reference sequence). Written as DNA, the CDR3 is TGCAGTGCTAGTAGGGGGCCCGCCCCACCGAAAAACATTCAGTACTTC. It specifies CSASRGPAPPKNIQYF.

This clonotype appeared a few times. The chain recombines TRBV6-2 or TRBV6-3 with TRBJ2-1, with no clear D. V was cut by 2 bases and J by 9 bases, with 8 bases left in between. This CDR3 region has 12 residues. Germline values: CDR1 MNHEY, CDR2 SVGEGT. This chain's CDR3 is CASSYGFGEQFF. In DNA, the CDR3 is TGTGCCAGCAGTTACGGCTTTGGTGAGCAGTTCTTC.

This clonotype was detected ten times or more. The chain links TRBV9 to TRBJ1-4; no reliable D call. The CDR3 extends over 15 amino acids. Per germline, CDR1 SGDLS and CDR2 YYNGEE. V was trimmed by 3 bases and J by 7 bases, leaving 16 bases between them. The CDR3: CASSEKGSAVEKLFF. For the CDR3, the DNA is TGTGCCAGCAGCGAGAAAGGGTCCGCGGTTGAAAAACTGTTTTTT.

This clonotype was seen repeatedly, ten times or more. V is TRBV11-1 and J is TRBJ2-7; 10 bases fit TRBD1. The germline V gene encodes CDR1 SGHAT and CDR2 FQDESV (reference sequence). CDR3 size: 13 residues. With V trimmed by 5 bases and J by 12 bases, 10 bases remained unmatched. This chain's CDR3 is CASSRRDRGQPYF. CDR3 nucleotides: TGTGCCAGCAGCCGACGAGACAGGGGGCAACCGTACTTC.

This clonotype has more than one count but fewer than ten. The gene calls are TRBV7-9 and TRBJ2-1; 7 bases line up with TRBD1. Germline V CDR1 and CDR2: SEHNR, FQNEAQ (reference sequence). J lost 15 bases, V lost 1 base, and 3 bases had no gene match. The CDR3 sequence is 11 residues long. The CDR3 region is CASSLGGQTFF. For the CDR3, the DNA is TGTGCCAGCAGCTTAGGGGGACAGACGTTCTTC.

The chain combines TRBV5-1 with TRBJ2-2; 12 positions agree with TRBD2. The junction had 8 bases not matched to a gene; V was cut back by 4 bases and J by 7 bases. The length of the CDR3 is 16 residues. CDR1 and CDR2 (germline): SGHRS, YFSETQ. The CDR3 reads CASSAGLAGPGGELFF. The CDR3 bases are TGCGCCAGCAGCGCCGGACTAGCGGGGCCAGGCGGGGAGCTGTTTTTT.

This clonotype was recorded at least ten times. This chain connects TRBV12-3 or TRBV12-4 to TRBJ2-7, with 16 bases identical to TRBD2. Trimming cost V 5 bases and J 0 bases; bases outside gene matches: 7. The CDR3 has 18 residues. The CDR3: CASSPGLAGGRSSYEQYF. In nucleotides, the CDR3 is TGTGCCAGCAGTCCGGGACTAGCGGGGGGGAGAAGCTCCTACGAGCAGTACTTC.

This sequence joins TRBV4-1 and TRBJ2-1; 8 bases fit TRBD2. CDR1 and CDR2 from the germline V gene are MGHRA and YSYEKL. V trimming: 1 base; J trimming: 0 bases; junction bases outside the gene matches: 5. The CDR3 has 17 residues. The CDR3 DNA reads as TGCGCCAGCAGCCAAGTCGCGGCGGGAGGCTCCTACAATGAGCAGTTCTTC. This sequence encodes CASSQVAAGGSYNEQFF.

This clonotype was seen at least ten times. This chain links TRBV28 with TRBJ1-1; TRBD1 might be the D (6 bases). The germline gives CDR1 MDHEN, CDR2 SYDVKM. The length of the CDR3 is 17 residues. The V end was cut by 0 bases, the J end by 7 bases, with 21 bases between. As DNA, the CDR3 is TGTGCCAGCAGTTTATGGCTAATCGGACAGAACCACCGTGAAGCTTTCTTT. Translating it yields CASSLWLIGQNHREAFF.

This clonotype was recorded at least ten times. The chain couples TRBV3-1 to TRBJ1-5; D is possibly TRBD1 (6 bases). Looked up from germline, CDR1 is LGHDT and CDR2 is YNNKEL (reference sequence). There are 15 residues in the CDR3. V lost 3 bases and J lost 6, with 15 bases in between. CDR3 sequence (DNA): TGTGCCAGCAGCCAGAGTACAGGGTCGAGTCAGCCCCAGCATTTT. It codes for CASSQSTGSSQPQHF.